The T cell receptor (beta chain) described here comes from a study of T cell repertoires in cytomegalovirus infection. In its sample, this clonotype was seen a few times. The V gene's germline CDR1 is SGHTS and CDR2 YDEGEE. V was pared by 4 bases and J by 1 base, with 12 bases between. The CDR3 is 15 residues long. TCRdb processed the reads anew with MiXCR; each CDR3 protein has one entry. The table includes about 440,000 distinct CDR3 sequences, approximately 30% detected once. The genes are TRBV5-8 and TRBJ1-5, with D unresolved. Sequenced sample: PBMCs. The source of this sequence is a human donor in good health (CMV status not recorded). Some clones in this sample may be carry-over from other donors' samples. The CDR3 spells CASSIPAGSNQPQHF. DNA for the CDR3: TGTGCCAGCAGCATTCCTGCCGGCAGCAATCAGCCCCAGCATTTT.